What follows describes a single T cell receptor beta chain. Its matching antigen is unknown. Both 60 Vbeta primers and 13 Jbeta primers went into the PCR. The repertoire was sequenced with immunoSEQ multiplex PCR; TCRdb's copy has only in-frame clones and lacks some. This table holds fewer than 150,000 clones, around 77% found once. The sample comes from a study of cytomegalovirus exposure and HLA in healthy donors. Study-wide results and caveats: A previous analysis found most TCR beta V segments productive roughly 87% or roughly 30% of the time. Specificity of a few CMV-associated chains for CMV antigens was verified in vitro.

Germline CDR1 and CDR2: MNHEY and SMNVEV (reference sequence). The trim removed 3 bases at V and 4 bases at J, leaving 6 bases unmatched. This CDR3 has 15 residues. The TCR comes from a woman aged 25 to 45 in good health and CMV-seropositive. Sequencing was carried out using PBMCs. The rearrangement uses TRBV27 and TRBJ1-1, with TRBD1 matching 9 bases. CDR3 protein: CASSFSTGGSTEAFF. The CDR3, as DNA: TGTGCCAGCAGTTTCTCGACAGGGGGGAGCACTGAAGCTTTCTTT.